A selection of T cell receptor beta chains follows, all from one sample in a study of cytomegalovirus exposure and HLA in healthy donors. The method was immunoSEQ multiplex PCR; TCRdb's version includes in-frame clones alone and lacks a portion of them. The profile shows approximately 75,000 clones, over 70% of them singletons. The sample comprised PBMCs. These receptor sequences come from a male donor in good health and CMV-seronegative. Each CDR3 is given with its conserved first and last residue. The D gene is left open where the match is weak. Clone size, where shown, is once, few, many, or a class for clones that have expanded.

d_gene: -
v_gene: TRBV19
j_gene: TRBJ1-1
abundance: few
CDR3nt: TGTGCCAGTAGTCCCCGGCGGGGAGGGAACACTGAAGCTTTCTTT
CDR3aa: CASSPRRGGNTEAFF

d_gene: -
v_gene: TRBV10-3
j_gene: TRBJ1-1
abundance: -
CDR3nt: TGTGCCATCAGTGGGGGGGTGACCACTGAAGCTTTCTTT
CDR3aa: CAISGGVTTEAFF

d_gene: -
v_gene: TRBV30
j_gene: TRBJ2-5
abundance: -
CDR3nt: TGTGCCTGGAACCCCCGGGAATTCCAAGAGACCCAGTACTTC
CDR3aa: CAWNPREFQETQYF

d_gene: TRBD1
v_gene: TRBV18
j_gene: TRBJ1-3
abundance: -
CDR3nt: TGTGCCAGCTCACCTCAGGGGGCAGCTGGAAACACCATATATTTT
CDR3aa: CASSPQGAAGNTIYF

d_gene: -
v_gene: TRBV7-3
j_gene: TRBJ2-7
abundance: -
CDR3nt: TGTGCCAGCAGCCAATCGACAGGAACCTACGAGCAGTACTTC
CDR3aa: CASSQSTGTYEQYF

d_gene: TRBD1
v_gene: TRBV7-9
j_gene: TRBJ1-4
abundance: -
CDR3nt: TGTGCCAGCAGCACCCGACAGGGTGCAACTAATGAAAAACTGTTTTTT
CDR3aa: CASSTRQGATNEKLFF

d_gene: -
v_gene: TRBV6-5
j_gene: TRBJ1-2
abundance: -
CDR3nt: TGTGCCAGCAGCCGTACAGCTAACTATGGCTACACCTTC
CDR3aa: CASSRTANYGYTF

d_gene: -
v_gene: TRBV7-9
j_gene: TRBJ1-1
abundance: few
CDR3nt: TGTGCCAGCAGCCACAAAGAGGTAGCTTTCTTT
CDR3aa: CASSHKEVAFF

d_gene: TRBD2
v_gene: TRBV5-1
j_gene: TRBJ2-1
abundance: medium-sized
CDR3nt: TGCGCCAGCAGCTTGTTGGGGCTAGCGGGGGGGCATCGATTCGGGGAGCAGTTCTTC
CDR3aa: CASSLLGLAGGHRFGEQFF

d_gene: -
v_gene: TRBV15
j_gene: TRBJ2-1
abundance: -
CDR3nt: TGTGCCACCAGCAGAGGGGGCGGGACCAACAATGAGCAGTTCTTC
CDR3aa: CATSRGGGTNNEQFF

d_gene: TRBD1
v_gene: TRBV4-3
j_gene: TRBJ2-1
abundance: -
CDR3nt: TGCGCCAGCAGCCATCCGGGACAGGGTGTCAATGAGCAGTTCTTC
CDR3aa: CASSHPGQGVNEQFF

d_gene: TRBD1
v_gene: TRBV7-9
j_gene: TRBJ2-7
abundance: -
CDR3nt: TGTGCCAGCAGCTTAGGGGGGACAGGAGCCTACGAGCAGTACTTC
CDR3aa: CASSLGGTGAYEQYF

d_gene: TRBD1
v_gene: TRBV30
j_gene: TRBJ1-2
abundance: -
CDR3nt: TGTGCCTGGACCCTATCGGGACAGGGGGCAAGGAAGAATGGCTACACCTTC
CDR3aa: CAWTLSGQGARKNGYTF

d_gene: -
v_gene: TRBV6-5
j_gene: TRBJ1-5
abundance: few
CDR3nt: TGTGCCAGCAGAATTTCGACAGATAGCAATCAGCCCCAGCATTTT
CDR3aa: CASRISTDSNQPQHF

d_gene: -
v_gene: TRBV7-2
j_gene: TRBJ1-3
abundance: -
CDR3nt: TGTGCCAGCAGCTTAGTGGTAACAGGGATGGGTACTGGAAACACCATATATTTT
CDR3aa: CASSLVVTGMGTGNTIYF

d_gene: TRBD1
v_gene: TRBV10-3
j_gene: TRBJ1-1
abundance: -
CDR3nt: TGTGCCTCCCGGGACAGGGCCACTGAAGCTTTCTTT
CDR3aa: CASRDRATEAFF

d_gene: -
v_gene: TRBV11-2
j_gene: TRBJ1-1
abundance: -
CDR3nt: TGTGCCAGCAGCTTTGGGGGCAGACGTGAAGCTTTCTTT
CDR3aa: CASSFGGRREAFF

d_gene: -
v_gene: TRBV7-3
j_gene: TRBJ2-6
abundance: -
CDR3nt: TGTGCCAGCAGCTTAGGGGGCCCTGGGGCCAACGTCCTGACTTTC
CDR3aa: CASSLGGPGANVLTF

d_gene: TRBD2
v_gene: TRBV9
j_gene: TRBJ2-5
abundance: -
CDR3nt: TGTGCCAGCAGCGTACGGGGGGACCAAGAGACCCAGTACTTC
CDR3aa: CASSVRGDQETQYF

d_gene: -
v_gene: TRBV19
j_gene: TRBJ2-1
abundance: -
CDR3nt: TGTGCCAGTAGTCCCGCTAGCCACCGAGGCTACAATGAGCAGTTCTTC
CDR3aa: CASSPASHRGYNEQFF

d_gene: TRBD1
v_gene: TRBV19
j_gene: TRBJ2-7
abundance: -
CDR3nt: TGTGCCAGTAGTCCATTACCGACAGGGGGCGAGCAGTACTTC
CDR3aa: CASSPLPTGGEQYF

d_gene: -
v_gene: TRBV4-1
j_gene: TRBJ1-6
abundance: once
CDR3nt: TGCGCCAGCAGCCAAGATGGTTTAAGGGGTTCACCCCTCCACTTT
CDR3aa: CASSQDGLRGSPLHF

d_gene: TRBD2
v_gene: TRBV5-4
j_gene: TRBJ2-7
abundance: -
CDR3nt: TGTGCCAGCAGCATAGCGGGATCCTCCTACGAGCAGTACTTC
CDR3aa: CASSIAGSSYEQYF

d_gene: TRBD2
v_gene: TRBV7-2
j_gene: TRBJ2-3
abundance: -
CDR3nt: TGTGCCAGCAGCTTCCGGACTAGCGGAGATAGCACAGATACGCAGTATTTT
CDR3aa: CASSFRTSGDSTDTQYF

d_gene: -
v_gene: TRBV19
j_gene: TRBJ2-2
abundance: -
CDR3nt: TGTGCCAGTAGTATCCCACAGGGTGCCGGGGAGCTGTTTTTT
CDR3aa: CASSIPQGAGELFF

d_gene: -
v_gene: TRBV6-1
j_gene: TRBJ1-1
abundance: few
CDR3nt: TGTGCCAGCAGTGAAGCCCAGGGCACTGAAGCTTTCTTT
CDR3aa: CASSEAQGTEAFF

d_gene: -
v_gene: TRBV7-9
j_gene: TRBJ2-1
abundance: -
CDR3nt: TGTGCCAGCAGCCCCGGGGGGCACAATGAGCAGTTCTTC
CDR3aa: CASSPGGHNEQFF

d_gene: TRBD2
v_gene: TRBV27
j_gene: TRBJ2-7
abundance: -
CDR3nt: TGTGCCAGCAGTGGACTAGCGGCTCCTTGGGGGCAGTACTTC
CDR3aa: CASSGLAAPWGQYF

d_gene: TRBD1
v_gene: TRBV6-6
j_gene: TRBJ2-1
abundance: -
CDR3nt: TGTGCCAGCAGAAGCGACAGGGGGGTCGGCAATGAGCAGTTCTTC
CDR3aa: CASRSDRGVGNEQFF

d_gene: -
v_gene: TRBV5-1
j_gene: TRBJ2-7
abundance: few
CDR3nt: TGCGCCAGCAGCCCAGGGGTCGTAGGACAGACCTACGAGCAGTACTTC
CDR3aa: CASSPGVVGQTYEQYF

d_gene: TRBD1
v_gene: TRBV5-1
j_gene: TRBJ1-2
abundance: -
CDR3nt: TGCGCCAGCAGCGTCAATCGGGACAGCTATGGCTACACCTTC
CDR3aa: CASSVNRDSYGYTF

d_gene: TRBD1
v_gene: TRBV5-6
j_gene: TRBJ2-6
abundance: -
CDR3nt: TGTGCCAGCAGCTTGGGACCCGGGACAGCCTCTGGGGCCAACGTCCTGACTTTC
CDR3aa: CASSLGPGTASGANVLTF

d_gene: TRBD2
v_gene: TRBV7-3
j_gene: TRBJ2-7
abundance: -
CDR3nt: TGTGCCAGTTCCGAGACTAGCGACTACGAGCAGTACTTC
CDR3aa: CASSETSDYEQYF

d_gene: -
v_gene: TRBV12-5
j_gene: TRBJ2-7
abundance: -
CDR3nt: TGTGCTAGTGGTTTTGGAGTGTACGAGCAGTACTTC
CDR3aa: CASGFGVYEQYF

d_gene: -
v_gene: TRBV4-1
j_gene: TRBJ2-5
abundance: -
CDR3nt: TGCGCCAGCAGCCAAGATTATCCGCTTCGCCCGGGGGAGACCCAGTACTTC
CDR3aa: CASSQDYPLRPGETQYF

d_gene: TRBD1
v_gene: TRBV29-1
j_gene: TRBJ1-2
abundance: -
CDR3nt: TGCAGCGTTGACCGACAGGGCCTACGATGCTACACCTTC
CDR3aa: CSVDRQGLRCYTF

d_gene: TRBD1
v_gene: TRBV10-3
j_gene: TRBJ1-6
abundance: -
CDR3nt: TGTGCCATCAGTGAGTACGCTACAGGGGACTCACCCCTCCACTTT
CDR3aa: CAISEYATGDSPLHF

d_gene: TRBD1
v_gene: TRBV4-1
j_gene: TRBJ2-7
abundance: -
CDR3nt: TGCGCCAGCAGCCATACAGGGGGAACATACGAGCAGTACTTC
CDR3aa: CASSHTGGTYEQYF

d_gene: -
v_gene: TRBV6-5
j_gene: TRBJ2-1
abundance: -
CDR3nt: TGTGCCAGCAGACCCCGGGGGACCTTCTACAATGAGCAGTTCTTC
CDR3aa: CASRPRGTFYNEQFF

d_gene: TRBD1
v_gene: TRBV19
j_gene: TRBJ2-7
abundance: -
CDR3nt: TGTGCCAGTAGCGTCGCAACCGGGACAGTCTACGAGCAGTACTTC
CDR3aa: CASSVATGTVYEQYF

d_gene: -
v_gene: TRBV11-3
j_gene: TRBJ2-1
abundance: -
CDR3nt: TGTGCCAGCAGCTTAACGATCCGTGACGGGAATGAGCAGTTCTTC
CDR3aa: CASSLTIRDGNEQFF

d_gene: -
v_gene: TRBV9
j_gene: TRBJ2-2
abundance: once
CDR3nt: TGTGCCAGCAGCGGGGATAGCGGCAACACCGGGGAGCTGTTTTTT
CDR3aa: CASSGDSGNTGELFF

d_gene: -
v_gene: TRBV7-6
j_gene: TRBJ1-5
abundance: -
CDR3nt: TGTGCCAGCAGCCAGGTTGGGCAGCCCCAGCATTTT
CDR3aa: CASSQVGQPQHF

d_gene: -
v_gene: TRBV5-1
j_gene: TRBJ2-7
abundance: -
CDR3nt: TGCGCCAGTAGAATCGACAGCTCTTACGAGCAGTACTTC
CDR3aa: CASRIDSSYEQYF

d_gene: -
v_gene: TRBV4-3
j_gene: TRBJ1-2
abundance: -
CDR3nt: TGCGCCAGCAGCCAAGATCAGGGTCTATACTATGGCTACACCTTC
CDR3aa: CASSQDQGLYYGYTF